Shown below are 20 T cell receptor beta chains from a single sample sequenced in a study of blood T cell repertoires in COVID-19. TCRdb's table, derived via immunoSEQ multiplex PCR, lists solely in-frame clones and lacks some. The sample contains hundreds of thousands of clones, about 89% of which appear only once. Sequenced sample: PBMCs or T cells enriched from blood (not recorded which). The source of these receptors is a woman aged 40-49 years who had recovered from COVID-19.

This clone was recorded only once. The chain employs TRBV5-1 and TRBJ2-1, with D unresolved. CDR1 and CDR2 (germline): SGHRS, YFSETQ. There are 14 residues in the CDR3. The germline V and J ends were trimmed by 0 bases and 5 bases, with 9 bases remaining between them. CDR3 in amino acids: CASSLVAGNNEQFF. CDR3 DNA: TGCGCCAGCAGCTTGGTAGCTGGAAACAATGAGCAGTTCTTC.

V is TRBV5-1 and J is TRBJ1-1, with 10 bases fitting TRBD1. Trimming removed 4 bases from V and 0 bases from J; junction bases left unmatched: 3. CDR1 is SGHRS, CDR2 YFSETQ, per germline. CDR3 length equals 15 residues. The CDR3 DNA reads TGCGCCAGCAGCATAGGACAGGGGGTGAACACTGAAGCTTTCTTT. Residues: CASSIGQGVNTEAFF.

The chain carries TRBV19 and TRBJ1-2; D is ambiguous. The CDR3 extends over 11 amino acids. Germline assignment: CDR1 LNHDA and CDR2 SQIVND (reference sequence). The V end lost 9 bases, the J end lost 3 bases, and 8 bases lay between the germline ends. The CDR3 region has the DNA TGTGCCAGCAGACAAGACTATGGCTACACCTTC. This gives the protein CASRQDYGYTF.

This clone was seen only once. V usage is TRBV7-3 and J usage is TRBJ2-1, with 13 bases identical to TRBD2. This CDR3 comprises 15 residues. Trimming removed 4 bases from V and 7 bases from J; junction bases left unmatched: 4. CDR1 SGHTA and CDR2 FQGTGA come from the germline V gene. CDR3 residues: CASSYGLAGANEQFF. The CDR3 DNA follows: TGTGCCAGCAGCTACGGACTAGCGGGAGCAAATGAGCAGTTCTTC.

In DNA form, the CDR3 reads TGTGCCAGCTCACTACTTTCGGACAGGGGGACAGATACGCAGTATTTT. Translation gives CASSLLSDRGTDTQYF. V gene TRBV18 combines with J gene TRBJ2-3, with TRBD1 matching over 10 bases. The ends lost 4 bases at V and 3 bases at J; junction bases unmatched: 7. Germline CDR1 and CDR2: KGHSH and LQKENI. CDR3 length: 16 residues.

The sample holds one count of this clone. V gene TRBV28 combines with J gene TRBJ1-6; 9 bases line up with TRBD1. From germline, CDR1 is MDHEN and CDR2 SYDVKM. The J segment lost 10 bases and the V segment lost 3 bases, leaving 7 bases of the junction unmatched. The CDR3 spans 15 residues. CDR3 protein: CASSFSGTGKSPLHF. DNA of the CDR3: TGTGCCAGCAGTTTCTCCGGGACAGGGAAATCACCCCTCCACTTT. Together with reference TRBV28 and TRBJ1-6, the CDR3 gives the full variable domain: DVKVTQSSRYLVKRTGEKVFLECVQDMDHENMFWYRQDPGLGLRLIYFSYDVKMKEKGDIPEGYSVSREKKERFSLILESASTNQTSMYLCASSFSGTGKSPLHFGNGTRLTVT.

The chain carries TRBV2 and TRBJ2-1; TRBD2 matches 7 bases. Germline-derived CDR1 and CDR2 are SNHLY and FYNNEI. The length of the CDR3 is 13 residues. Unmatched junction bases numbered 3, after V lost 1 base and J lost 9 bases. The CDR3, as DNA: TGTGCCAGCAGTGAAGTCGGGGAGGGTGAGCAGTTCTTC. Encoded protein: CASSEVGEGEQFF.

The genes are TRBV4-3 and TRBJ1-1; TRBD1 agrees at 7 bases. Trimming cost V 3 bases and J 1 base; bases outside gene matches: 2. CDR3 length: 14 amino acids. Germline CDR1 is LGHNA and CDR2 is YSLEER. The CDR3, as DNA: TGCGCCAGCAGCCATGGACAGGAGAACACTGAAGCTTTCTTT. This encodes CASSHGQENTEAFF.

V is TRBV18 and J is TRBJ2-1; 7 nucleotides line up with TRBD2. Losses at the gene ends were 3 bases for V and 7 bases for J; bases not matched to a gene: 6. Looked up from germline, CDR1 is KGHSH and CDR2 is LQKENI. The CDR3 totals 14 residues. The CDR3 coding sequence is TGTGCCAGCTCACCCGCGGGGGTAGGGAATGAGCAGTTCTTC. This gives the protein CASSPAGVGNEQFF.

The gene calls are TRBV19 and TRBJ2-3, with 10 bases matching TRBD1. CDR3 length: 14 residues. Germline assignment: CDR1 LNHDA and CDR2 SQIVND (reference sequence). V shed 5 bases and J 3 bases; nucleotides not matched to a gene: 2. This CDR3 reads CASSLGQGTDTQYF. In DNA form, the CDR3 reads TGTGCCAGTAGTCTGGGACAGGGGACAGATACGCAGTATTTT.

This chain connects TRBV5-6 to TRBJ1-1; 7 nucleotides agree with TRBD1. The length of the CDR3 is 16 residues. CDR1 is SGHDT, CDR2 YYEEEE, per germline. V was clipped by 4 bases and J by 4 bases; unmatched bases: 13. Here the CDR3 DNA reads TGTGCCAGCAGCCTAAATACAGGGGCGAGGAGCACTGAAGCTTTCTTT. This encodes CASSLNTGARSTEAFF.

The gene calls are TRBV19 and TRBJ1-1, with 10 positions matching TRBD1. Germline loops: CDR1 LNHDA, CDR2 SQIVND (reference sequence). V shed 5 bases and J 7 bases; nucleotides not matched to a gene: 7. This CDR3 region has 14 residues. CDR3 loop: CASSPHWTGGEAFF. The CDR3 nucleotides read TGTGCCAGTAGTCCTCATTGGACAGGGGGTGAAGCTTTCTTT. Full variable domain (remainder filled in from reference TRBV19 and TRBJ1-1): DGGITQSPKYLFRKEGQNVTLSCEQNLNHDAMYWYRQDPGQGLRLIYYSQIVNDFQKGDIAEGYSVSREKKESFPLTVTSAQKNPTAFYLCASSPHWTGGEAFFGQGTRLTVV.

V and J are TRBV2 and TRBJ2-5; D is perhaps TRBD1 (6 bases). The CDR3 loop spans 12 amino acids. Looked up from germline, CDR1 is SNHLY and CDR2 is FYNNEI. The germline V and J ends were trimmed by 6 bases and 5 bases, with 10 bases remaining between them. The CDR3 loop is CASSRGWETQYF. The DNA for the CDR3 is TGTGCCAGCAGCAGGGGCTGGGAGACCCAGTACTTC.

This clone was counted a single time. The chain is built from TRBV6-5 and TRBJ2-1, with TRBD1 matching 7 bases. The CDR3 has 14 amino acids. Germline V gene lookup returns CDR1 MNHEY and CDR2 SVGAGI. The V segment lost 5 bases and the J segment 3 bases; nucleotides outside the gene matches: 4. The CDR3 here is CASSRDSYYNEQFF. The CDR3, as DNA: TGTGCCAGCAGTCGGGACAGTTACTACAATGAGCAGTTCTTC.

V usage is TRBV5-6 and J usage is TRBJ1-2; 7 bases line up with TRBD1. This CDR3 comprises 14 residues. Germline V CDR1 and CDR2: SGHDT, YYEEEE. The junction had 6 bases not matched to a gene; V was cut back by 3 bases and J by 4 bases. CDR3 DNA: TGTGCCAGCAGCTCGGTGACAGGGTTCTATGGCTACACCTTC. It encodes CASSSVTGFYGYTF.

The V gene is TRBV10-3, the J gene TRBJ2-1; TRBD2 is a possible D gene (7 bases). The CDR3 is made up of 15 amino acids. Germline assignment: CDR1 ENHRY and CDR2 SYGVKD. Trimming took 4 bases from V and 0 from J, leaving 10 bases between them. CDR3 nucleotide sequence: TGTGCCATCAGTGGGGGAGGGGGCTCCTACAATGAGCAGTTCTTC. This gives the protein CAISGGGGSYNEQFF.

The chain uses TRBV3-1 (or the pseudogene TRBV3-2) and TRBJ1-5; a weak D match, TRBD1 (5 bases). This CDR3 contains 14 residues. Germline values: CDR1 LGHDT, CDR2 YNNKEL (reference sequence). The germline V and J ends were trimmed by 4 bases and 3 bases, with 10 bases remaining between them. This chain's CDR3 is CASSLGQVNQPQHF. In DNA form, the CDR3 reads TGTGCCAGCAGCCTAGGACAAGTCAATCAGCCCCAGCATTTT.

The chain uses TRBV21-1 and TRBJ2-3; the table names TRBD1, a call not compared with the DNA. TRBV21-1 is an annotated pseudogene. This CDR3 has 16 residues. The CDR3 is CASSKPDRESTDTQYF. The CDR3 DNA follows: TGTGCCAGCAGCAAACCGGACAGGGAGAGCACAGATACGCAGTATTTT.

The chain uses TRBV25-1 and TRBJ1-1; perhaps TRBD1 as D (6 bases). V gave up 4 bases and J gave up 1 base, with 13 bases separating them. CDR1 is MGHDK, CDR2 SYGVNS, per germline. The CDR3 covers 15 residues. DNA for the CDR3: TGTGCCAGCAGTGCCCCAGGGGCGGAGAACACTGAAGCTTTCTTT. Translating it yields CASSAPGAENTEAFF.

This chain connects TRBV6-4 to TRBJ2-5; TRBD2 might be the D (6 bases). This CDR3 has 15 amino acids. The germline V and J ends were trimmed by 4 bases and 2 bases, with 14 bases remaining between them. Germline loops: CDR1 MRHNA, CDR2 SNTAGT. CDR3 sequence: CASSAMAGKQETQYF. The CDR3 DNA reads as TGTGCCAGCAGTGCGATGGCGGGAAAGCAAGAGACCCAGTACTTC.